This TCR beta chain came from a study of early T cells in non-severe SARS-CoV-2 infection. Whole-study context: Sequenced bulk RNA came from whole blood that was unsorted, and chains were unpaired.

General study points: Matches to VDJdb favored anti-spike CD8 responses and missed private and CD4 specificities.

Individual cDNA molecules received unique molecular identifiers during library preparation. From the 5' RACE reads, TCRdb called clonotypes with MiXCR, one entry per CDR3 protein. The sample holds tens of thousands of distinct CDR3 sequences; 9% to 15% are singletons and the top ten take around 4%. About this clonotype itself: What it binds is unknown.

Germline trimming cut 1 base from V and 1 base from J; bases unmatched to any gene: 4. This CDR3 has 16 amino acids. The V gene's germline CDR1 is SGHRS and CDR2 YFSETQ. This receptor was identified in an adult who was a healthcare worker with PCR-confirmed SARS-CoV-2 infection or an uninfected control (not recorded which). V is TRBV5-1 and J is TRBJ2-1; 8 bases line up with TRBD2. The material sequenced was whole blood. CDR3 sequence: CASSLSGTSSYNEQFF. The CDR3 coding sequence is TGCGCCAGCAGCTTGTCCGGGACTAGTTCCTACAATGAGCAGTTCTTC.